These 2 T cell receptor beta chains share one sample of origin, sequenced in a study of control samples from healthy donors and cancer patients (dated by TCRdb to 2020 to 2022). Libraries were built with the immunoSEQ multiplex PCR assay. TCRdb mirrors the immuneACCESS table, restricted to in-frame sequences. Some clones are absent from its copies; in checked studies, under half trace to an unresolved V gene, and the reason for the others is unknown. This sample lists roughly 120,000 clones; approximately 94% were detected once. The top ten clones comprise 1.5% to 2% of the sample. Sequenced material: PBMCs. The receptors here all came from a man aged 45-60 years with head and neck cancer.

The J gene is TRBJ2-2, the V gene TRBV11-1, with 7 bases lining up with TRBD2. CDR3 length equals 15 residues. Trimming removed 6 bases from V and 0 bases from J; junction bases left unmatched: 4. Germline V gene sequence: CDR1 SGHAT, CDR2 FQDESV (reference sequence). Here the CDR3 DNA reads TGTGCCAGCAGATCGGGACTATCGAACACCGGGGAGCTGTTTTTT. This gives the protein CASRSGLSNTGELFF.

This clone is a singleton in its sample. The V gene is TRBV2, the J gene TRBJ2-7; 9 bases map to TRBD1. The length of the CDR3 is 14 residues. J lost 2 bases, V lost 7 bases, and 6 bases had no gene match. The germline V gene has CDR1 SNHLY and CDR2 FYNNEI. The CDR3 loop is CASIGTGKPYEQYF. The CDR3 region has the DNA TGTGCCAGCATCGGGACAGGGAAGCCCTACGAGCAGTACTTC.